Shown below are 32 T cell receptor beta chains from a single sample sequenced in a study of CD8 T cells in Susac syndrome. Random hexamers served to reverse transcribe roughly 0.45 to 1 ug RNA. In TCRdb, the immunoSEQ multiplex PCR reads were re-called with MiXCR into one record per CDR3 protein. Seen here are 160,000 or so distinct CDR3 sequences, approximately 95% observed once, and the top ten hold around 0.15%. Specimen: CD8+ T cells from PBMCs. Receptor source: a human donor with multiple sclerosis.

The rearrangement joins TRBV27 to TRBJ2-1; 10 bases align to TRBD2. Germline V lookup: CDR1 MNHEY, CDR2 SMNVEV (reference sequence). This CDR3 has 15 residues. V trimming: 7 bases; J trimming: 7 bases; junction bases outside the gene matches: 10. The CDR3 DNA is TGTGCCAGCACCAAAGCGGGAGGGCCTTATAATGAGCAGTTCTTC. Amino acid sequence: CASTKAGGPYNEQFF.

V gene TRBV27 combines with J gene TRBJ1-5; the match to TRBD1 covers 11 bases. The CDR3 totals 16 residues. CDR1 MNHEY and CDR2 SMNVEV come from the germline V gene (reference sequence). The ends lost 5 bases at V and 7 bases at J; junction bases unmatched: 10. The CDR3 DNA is TGTGCCAGCAGTCCGACCCCGGGACAGGGGGTCCAGCCCCAGCATTTT. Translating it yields CASSPTPGQGVQPQHF.

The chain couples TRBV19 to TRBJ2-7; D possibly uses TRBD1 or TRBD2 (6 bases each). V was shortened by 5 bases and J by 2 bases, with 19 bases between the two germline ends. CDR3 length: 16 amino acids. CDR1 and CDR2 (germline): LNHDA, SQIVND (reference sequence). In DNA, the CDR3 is TGTGCCAGTAGTTTCACCTTCCGGCGGGACACCTACGAGCAGTACTTC. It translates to CASSFTFRRDTYEQYF.

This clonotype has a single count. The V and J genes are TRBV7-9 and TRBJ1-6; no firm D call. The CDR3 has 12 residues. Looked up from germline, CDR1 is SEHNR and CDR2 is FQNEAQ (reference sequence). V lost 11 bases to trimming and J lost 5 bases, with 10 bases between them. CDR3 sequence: CAAGQDNSPLHF. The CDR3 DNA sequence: TGTGCCGCCGGGCAGGATAATTCACCCCTCCACTTT.

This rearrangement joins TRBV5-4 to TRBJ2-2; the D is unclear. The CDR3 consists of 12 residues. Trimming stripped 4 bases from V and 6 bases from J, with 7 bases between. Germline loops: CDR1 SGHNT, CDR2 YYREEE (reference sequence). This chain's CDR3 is CASSPRSGELFF. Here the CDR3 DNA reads TGTGCCAGCAGCCCTCGCTCCGGGGAGCTGTTTTTT.

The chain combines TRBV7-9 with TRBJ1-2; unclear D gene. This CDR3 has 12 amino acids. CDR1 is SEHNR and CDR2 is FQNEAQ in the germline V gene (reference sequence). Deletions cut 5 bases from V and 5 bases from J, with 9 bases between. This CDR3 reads CASSPDGYGYTF. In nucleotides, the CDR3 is TGTGCCAGCAGCCCAGATGGGTATGGCTACACCTTC.

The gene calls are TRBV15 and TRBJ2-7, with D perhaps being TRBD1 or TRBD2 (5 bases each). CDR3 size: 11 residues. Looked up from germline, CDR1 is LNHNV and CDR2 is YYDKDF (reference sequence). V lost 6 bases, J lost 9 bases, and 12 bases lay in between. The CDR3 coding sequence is TGTGCCACCAGTTTTGGGGGACGGCAGTACTTC. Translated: CATSFGGRQYF.

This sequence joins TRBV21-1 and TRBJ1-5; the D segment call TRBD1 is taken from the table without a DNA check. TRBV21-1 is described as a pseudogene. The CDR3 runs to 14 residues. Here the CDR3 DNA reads TGTGCCAGCAGCCACGAGAGGGGTAGTCAGCCCCAGCATTTT. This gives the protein CASSHERGSQPQHF.

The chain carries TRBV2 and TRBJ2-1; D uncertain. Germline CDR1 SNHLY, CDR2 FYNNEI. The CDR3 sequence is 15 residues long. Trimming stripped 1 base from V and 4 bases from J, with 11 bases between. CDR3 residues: CASSEGGQEYNEQFF. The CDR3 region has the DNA TGTGCCAGCAGTGAAGGGGGTCAGGAGTACAATGAGCAGTTCTTC.

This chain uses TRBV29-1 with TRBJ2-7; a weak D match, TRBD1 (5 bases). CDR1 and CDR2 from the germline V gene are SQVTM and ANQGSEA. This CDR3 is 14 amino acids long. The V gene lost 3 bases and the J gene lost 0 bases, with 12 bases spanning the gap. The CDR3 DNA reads TGCAGCGTTGATTCAGGGCCGAGCTCCTACGAGCAGTACTTC. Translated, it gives CSVDSGPSSYEQYF.

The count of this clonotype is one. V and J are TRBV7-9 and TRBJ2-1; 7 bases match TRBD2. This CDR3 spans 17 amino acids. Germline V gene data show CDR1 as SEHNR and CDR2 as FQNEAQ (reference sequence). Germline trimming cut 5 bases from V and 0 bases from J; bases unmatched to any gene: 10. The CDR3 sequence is CASSKGAGVSSYNEQFF. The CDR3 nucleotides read TGTGCCAGCAGCAAAGGGGCGGGGGTCAGCTCCTACAATGAGCAGTTCTTC.

The DNA for the CDR3 is TGTGCCAGCGGGGCAGGAATCTCCTACAATGAGCAGTTCTTC. Protein product: CASGAGISYNEQFF. The chain joins TRBV3-1 to TRBJ2-1; a possible D gene is TRBD1 (5 bases). Trimming cost V 8 bases and J 0 bases, with 11 bases left between them. Germline CDR1 reads LGHDT; CDR2 reads YNNKEL (reference sequence). This CDR3 has 14 residues.

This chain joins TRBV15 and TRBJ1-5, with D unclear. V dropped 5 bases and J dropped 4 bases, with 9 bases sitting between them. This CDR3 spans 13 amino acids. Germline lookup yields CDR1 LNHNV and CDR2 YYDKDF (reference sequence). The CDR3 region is CATSVETNQPQHF. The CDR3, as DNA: TGTGCCACCAGCGTAGAGACAAATCAGCCCCAGCATTTT.

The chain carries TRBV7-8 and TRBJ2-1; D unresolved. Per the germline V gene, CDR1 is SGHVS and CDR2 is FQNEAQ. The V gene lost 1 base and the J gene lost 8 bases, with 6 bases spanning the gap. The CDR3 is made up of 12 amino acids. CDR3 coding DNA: TGTGCCAGCAGCTTAGGAAGCCATGAGCAGTTCTTC. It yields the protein CASSLGSHEQFF.

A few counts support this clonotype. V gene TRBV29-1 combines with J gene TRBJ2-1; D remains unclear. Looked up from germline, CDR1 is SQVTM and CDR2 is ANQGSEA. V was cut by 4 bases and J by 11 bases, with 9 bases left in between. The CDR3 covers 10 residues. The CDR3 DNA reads TGCAGCGTTGTACGTCAGCAGCAGTTCTTC. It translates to CSVVRQQQFF.

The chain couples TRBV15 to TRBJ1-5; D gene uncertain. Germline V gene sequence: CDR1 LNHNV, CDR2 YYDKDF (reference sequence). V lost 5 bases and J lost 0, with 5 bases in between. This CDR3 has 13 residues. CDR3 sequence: CATSPGSNQPQHF. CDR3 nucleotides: TGTGCCACCAGCCCGGGTAGCAATCAGCCCCAGCATTTT. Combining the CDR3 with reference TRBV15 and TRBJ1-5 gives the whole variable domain DAMVIQNPRYQVTQFGKPVTLSCSQTLNHNVMYWYQQKSSQAPKLLFHYYDKDFNNEADTPDNFQSRRPNTSFCFLDIRSPGLGDTAMYLCATSPGSNQPQHFGDGTRLSIL.

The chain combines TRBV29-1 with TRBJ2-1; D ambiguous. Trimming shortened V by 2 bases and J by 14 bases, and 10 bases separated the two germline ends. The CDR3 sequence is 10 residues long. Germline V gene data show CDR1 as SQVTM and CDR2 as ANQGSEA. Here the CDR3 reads CSVETIKEFF. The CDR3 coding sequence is TGCAGCGTTGAAACGATAAAGGAGTTCTTC.

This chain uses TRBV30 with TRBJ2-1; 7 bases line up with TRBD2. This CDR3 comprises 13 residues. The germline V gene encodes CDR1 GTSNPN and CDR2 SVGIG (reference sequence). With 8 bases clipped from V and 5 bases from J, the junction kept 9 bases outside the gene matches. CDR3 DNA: TGTGCCCTCACGGGACTAATAAACAATGAGCAGTTCTTC. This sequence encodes CALTGLINNEQFF.

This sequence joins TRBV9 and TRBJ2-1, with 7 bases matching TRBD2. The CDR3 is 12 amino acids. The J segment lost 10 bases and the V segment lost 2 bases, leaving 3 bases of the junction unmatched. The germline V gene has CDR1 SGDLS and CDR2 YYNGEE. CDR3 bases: TGTGCCAGCAGCGTTACTAGCGACGAGCAGTTCTTC. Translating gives CASSVTSDEQFF.

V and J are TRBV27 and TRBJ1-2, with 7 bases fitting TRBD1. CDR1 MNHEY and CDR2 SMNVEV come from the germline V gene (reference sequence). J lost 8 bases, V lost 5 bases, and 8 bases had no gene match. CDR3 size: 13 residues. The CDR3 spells CASSVTGTGGYTF. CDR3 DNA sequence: TGTGCCAGCAGTGTGACAGGGACGGGCGGCTACACCTTC.

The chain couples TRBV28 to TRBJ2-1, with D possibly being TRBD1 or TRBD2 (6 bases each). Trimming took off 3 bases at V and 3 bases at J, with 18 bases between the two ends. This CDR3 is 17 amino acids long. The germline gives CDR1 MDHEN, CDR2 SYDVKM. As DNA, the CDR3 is TGTGCCAGCAGTTTTATCCGGGGGCGAGCGGGCTACAATGAGCAGTTCTTC. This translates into CASSFIRGRAGYNEQFF. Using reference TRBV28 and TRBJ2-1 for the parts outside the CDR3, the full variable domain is DVKVTQSSRYLVKRTGEKVFLECVQDMDHENMFWYRQDPGLGLRLIYFSYDVKMKEKGDIPEGYSVSREKKERFSLILESASTNQTSMYLCASSFIRGRAGYNEQFFGPGTRLTVL.

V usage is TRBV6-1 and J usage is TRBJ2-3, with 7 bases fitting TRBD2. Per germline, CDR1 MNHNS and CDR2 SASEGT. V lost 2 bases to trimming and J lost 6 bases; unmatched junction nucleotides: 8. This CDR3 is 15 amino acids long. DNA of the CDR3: TGTGCCAGCAGTGAATGGAGGGGAGGGCGGGATACGCAGTATTTT. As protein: CASSEWRGGRDTQYF.

The CDR3, as DNA: TGTGCCAGCAGTTTGTCGATCGGGACAGGGGGTTCCTACGAGCAGTACTTC. The encoded protein is CASSLSIGTGGSYEQYF. This chain links TRBV28 with TRBJ2-7; 11 nucleotides match TRBD1. Germline V gene sequence: CDR1 MDHEN, CDR2 SYDVKM. V lost 3 bases and J lost 1; bases outside the gene matches: 8. This CDR3 is built from 17 residues.

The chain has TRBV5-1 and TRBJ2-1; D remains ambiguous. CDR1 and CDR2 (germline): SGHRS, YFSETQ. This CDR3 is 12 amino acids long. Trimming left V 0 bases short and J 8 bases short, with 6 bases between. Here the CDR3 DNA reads TGCGCCAGCAGCTTGGCCTGGGATGAGCAGTTCTTC. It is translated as CASSLAWDEQFF.

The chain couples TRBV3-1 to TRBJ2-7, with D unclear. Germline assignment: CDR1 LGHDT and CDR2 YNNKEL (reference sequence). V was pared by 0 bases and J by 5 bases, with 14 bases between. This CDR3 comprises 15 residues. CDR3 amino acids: CASSQEWVAPHEQYF. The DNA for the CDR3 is TGTGCCAGCAGCCAAGAGTGGGTAGCCCCCCACGAGCAGTACTTC.

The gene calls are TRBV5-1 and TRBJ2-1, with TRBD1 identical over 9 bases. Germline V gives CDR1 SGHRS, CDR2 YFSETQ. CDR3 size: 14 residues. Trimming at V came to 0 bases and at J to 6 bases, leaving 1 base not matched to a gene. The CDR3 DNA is TGCGCCAGCAGCTTGGGGACAGGGGTCAATGAGCAGTTCTTC. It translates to CASSLGTGVNEQFF.

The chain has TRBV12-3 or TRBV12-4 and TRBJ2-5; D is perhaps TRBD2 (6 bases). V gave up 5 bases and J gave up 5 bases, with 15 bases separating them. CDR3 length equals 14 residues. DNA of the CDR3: TGTGCCAGCAGTCCAACCTCTAGCGTGGAGACCCAGTACTTC. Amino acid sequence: CASSPTSSVETQYF.

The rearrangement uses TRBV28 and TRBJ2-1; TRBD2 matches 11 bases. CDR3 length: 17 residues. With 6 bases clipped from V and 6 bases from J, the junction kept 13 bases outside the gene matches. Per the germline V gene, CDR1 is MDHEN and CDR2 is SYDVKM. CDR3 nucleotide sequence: TGTGCCAGCAGAAAAGGGACTAGCGGAGCAAAGCCCAATGAGCAGTTCTTC. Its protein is CASRKGTSGAKPNEQFF.

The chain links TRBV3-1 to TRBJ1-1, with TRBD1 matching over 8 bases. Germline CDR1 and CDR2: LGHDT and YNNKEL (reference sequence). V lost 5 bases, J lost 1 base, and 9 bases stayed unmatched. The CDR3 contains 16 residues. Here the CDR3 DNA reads TGTGCCAGCAGCAAGACGCAGGGGGCGAGGAACACTGAAGCTTTCTTT. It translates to CASSKTQGARNTEAFF.

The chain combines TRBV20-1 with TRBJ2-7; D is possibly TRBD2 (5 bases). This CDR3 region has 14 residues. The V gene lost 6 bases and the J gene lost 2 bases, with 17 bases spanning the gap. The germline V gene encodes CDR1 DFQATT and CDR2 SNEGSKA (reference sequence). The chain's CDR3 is CSARSSHGTYEQYF. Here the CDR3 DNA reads TGCAGTGCCCGGTCGAGCCACGGGACCTACGAGCAGTACTTC.

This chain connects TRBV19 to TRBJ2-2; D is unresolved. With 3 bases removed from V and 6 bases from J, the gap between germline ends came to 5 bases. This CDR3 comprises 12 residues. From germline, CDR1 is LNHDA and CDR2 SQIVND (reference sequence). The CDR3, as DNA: TGTGCCAGTAGTATGTTCGCCGGGGAGCTGTTTTTT. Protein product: CASSMFAGELFF.

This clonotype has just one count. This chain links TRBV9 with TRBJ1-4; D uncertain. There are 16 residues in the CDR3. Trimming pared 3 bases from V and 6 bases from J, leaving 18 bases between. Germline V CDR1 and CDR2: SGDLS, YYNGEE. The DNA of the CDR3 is TGTGCCAGCAGCGCAGAGGGAGCGACGGGCTATGAAAAACTGTTTTTT. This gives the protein CASSAEGATGYEKLFF.